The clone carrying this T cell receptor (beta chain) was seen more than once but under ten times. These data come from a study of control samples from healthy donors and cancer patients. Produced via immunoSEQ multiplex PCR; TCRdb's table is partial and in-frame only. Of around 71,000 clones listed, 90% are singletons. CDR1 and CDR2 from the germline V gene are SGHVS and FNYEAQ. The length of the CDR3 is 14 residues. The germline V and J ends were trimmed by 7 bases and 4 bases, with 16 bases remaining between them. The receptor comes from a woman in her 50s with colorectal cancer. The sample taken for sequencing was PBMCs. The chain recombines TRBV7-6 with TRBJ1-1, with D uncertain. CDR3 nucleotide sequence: TGTGCCAGCATGGTACGACCCGGATCCACTGAAGCTTTCTTT. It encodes CASMVRPGSTEAFF.